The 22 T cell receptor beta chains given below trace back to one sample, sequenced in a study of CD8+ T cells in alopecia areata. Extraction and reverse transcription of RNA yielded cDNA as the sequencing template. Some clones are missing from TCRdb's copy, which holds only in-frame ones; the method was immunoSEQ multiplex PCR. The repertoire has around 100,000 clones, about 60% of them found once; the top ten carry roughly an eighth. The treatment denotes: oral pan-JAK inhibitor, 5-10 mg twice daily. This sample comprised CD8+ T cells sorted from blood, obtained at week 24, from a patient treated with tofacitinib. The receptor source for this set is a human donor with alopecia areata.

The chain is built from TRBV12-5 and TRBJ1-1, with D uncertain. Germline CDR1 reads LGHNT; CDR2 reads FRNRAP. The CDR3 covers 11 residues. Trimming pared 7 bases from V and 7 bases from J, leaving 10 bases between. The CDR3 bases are TGTGCTAGTGTTGGACGAATTGAAGCTTTCTTT. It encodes CASVGRIEAFF.

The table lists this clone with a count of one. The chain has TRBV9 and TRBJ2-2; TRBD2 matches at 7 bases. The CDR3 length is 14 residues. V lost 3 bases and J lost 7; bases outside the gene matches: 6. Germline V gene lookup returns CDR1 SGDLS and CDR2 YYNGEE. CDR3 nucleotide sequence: TGTGCCAGCAGCGCCGGGGGAGGGAACGGGGAGCTGTTTTTT. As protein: CASSAGGGNGELFF. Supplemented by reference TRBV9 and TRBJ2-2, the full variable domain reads DSGVTQTPKHLITATGQRVTLRCSPRSGDLSVYWYQQSLDQGLQFLIQYYNGEERAKGNILERFSAQQFPDLHSELNLSSLELGDSALYFCASSAGGGNGELFFGEGSRLTVL.

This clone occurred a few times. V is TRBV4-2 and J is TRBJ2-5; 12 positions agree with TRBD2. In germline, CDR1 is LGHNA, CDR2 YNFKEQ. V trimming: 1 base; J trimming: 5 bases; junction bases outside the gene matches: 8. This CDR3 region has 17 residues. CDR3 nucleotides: TGTGCCAGCAGCCAAGCCGCGACTAGCGGGGGCGCGGAGACCCAGTACTTC. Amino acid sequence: CASSQAATSGGAETQYF.

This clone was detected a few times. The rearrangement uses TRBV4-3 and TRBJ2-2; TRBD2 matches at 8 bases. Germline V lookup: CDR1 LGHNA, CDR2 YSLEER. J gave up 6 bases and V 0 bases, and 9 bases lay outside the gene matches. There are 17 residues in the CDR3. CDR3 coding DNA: TGCGCCAGCAGCCAAGAATTGAGCGGGGGTTCCCCCGGGGAGCTGTTTTTT. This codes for CASSQELSGGSPGELFF.

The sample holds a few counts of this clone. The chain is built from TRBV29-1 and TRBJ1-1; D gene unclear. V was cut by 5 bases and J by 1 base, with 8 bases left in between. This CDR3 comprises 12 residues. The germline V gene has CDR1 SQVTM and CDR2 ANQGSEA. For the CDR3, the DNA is TGCAGCGTTCTGTCCCAGAACACTGAAGCTTTCTTT. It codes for CSVLSQNTEAFF.

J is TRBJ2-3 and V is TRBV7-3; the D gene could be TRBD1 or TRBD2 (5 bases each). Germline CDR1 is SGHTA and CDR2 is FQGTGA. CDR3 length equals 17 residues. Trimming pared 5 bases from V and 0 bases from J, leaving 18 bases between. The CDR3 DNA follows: TGTGCCAGCAGCCCGGTCAAGGGGACGGGAAGCACAGATACGCAGTATTTT. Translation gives CASSPVKGTGSTDTQYF.

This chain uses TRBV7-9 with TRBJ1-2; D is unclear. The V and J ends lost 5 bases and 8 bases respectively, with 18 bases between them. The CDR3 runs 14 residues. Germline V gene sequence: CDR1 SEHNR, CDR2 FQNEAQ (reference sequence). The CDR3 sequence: CASSEAHVGIGYTF. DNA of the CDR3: TGTGCCAGCAGCGAAGCCCACGTGGGGATAGGCTACACCTTC.

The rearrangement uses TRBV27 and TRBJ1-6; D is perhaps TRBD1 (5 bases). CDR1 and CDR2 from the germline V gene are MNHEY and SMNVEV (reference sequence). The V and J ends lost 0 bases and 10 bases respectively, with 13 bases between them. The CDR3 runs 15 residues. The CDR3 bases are TGTGCCAGCAGTTTATCGGCAGGGCCCAAATCACCCCTCCACTTT. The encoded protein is CASSLSAGPKSPLHF.

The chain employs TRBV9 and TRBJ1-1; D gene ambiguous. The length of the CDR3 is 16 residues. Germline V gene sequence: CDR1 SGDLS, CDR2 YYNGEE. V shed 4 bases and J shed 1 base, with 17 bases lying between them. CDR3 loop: CASSSPSSDPNTEAFF. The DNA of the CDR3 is TGTGCCAGCAGCTCCCCCTCGTCCGATCCGAACACTGAAGCTTTCTTT.

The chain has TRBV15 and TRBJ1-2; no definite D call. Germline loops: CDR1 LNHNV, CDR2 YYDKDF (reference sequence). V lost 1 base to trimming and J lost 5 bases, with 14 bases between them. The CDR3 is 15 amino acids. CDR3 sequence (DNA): TGTGCCACCAGCAGAGGAAGGGAGCTCATTTATGGCTACACCTTC. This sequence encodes CATSRGRELIYGYTF. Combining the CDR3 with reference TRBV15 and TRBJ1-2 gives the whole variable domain DAMVIQNPRYQVTQFGKPVTLSCSQTLNHNVMYWYQQKSSQAPKLLFHYYDKDFNNEADTPDNFQSRRPNTSFCFLDIRSPGLGDTAMYLCATSRGRELIYGYTFGSGTRLTVV.

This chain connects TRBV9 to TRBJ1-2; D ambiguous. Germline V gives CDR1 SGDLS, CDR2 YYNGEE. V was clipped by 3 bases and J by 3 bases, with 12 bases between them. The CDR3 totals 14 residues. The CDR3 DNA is TGTGCCAGCAGCGCAGGACCCCCTGACTATGGCTACACCTTC. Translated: CASSAGPPDYGYTF.

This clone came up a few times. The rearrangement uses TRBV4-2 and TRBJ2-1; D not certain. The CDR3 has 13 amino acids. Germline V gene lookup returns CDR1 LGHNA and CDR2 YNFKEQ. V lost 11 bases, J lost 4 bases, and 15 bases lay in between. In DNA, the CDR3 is TGTGCCGTTCGAGAGCCTCTTTACAATGAGCAGTTCTTC. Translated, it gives CAVREPLYNEQFF.

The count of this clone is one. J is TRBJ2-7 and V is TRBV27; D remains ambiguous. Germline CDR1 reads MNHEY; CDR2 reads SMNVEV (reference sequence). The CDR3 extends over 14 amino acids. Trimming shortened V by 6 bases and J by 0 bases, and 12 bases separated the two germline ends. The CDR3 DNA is TGTGCCAGCAGCCCGCTGACATACTCCTACGAGCAGTACTTC. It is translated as CASSPLTYSYEQYF.

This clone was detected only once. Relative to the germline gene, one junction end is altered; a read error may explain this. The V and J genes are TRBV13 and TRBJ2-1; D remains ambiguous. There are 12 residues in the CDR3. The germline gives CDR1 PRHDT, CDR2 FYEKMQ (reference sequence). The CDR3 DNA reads TGTGCCAGCAGACCTTCCTATAATGAGCAGTTCTTC. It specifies CASRPSYNEQFF.

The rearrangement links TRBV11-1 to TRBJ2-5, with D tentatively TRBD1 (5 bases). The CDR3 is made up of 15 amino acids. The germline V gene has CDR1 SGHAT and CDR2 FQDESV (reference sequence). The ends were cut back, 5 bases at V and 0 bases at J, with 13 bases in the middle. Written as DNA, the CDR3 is TGTGCCAGCAGCACCTCGTCAGGGTACCAAGAGACCCAGTACTTC. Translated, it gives CASSTSSGYQETQYF.

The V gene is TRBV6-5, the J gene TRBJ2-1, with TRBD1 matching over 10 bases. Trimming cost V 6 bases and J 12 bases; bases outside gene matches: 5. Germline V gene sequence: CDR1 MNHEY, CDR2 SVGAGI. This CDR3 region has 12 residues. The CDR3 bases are TGTGCCAGCAGCTACCGGACAGGGGGGCAGTTCTTC. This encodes CASSYRTGGQFF.

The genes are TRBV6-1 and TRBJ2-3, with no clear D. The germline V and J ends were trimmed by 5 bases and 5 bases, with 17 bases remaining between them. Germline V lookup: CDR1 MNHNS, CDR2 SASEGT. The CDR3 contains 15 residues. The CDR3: CASSLLGFKLDTQYF. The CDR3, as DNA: TGTGCCAGCAGTCTCCTCGGGTTCAAGTTAGATACGCAGTATTTT.

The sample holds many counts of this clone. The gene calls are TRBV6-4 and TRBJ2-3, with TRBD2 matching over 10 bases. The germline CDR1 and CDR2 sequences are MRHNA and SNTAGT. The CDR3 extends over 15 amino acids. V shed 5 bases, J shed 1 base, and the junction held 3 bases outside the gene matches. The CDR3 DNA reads TGTGCCAGCAGTCCAACTAGCGGGGGCACAGATACGCAGTATTTT. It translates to CASSPTSGGTDTQYF.

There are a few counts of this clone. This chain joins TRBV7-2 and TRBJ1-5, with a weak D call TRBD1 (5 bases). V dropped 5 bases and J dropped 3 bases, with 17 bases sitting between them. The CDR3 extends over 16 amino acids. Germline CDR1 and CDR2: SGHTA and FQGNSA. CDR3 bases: TGTGCCAGCAGCGTTTCAACGGGGCAGCTCAATCAGCCCCAGCATTTT. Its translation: CASSVSTGQLNQPQHF.

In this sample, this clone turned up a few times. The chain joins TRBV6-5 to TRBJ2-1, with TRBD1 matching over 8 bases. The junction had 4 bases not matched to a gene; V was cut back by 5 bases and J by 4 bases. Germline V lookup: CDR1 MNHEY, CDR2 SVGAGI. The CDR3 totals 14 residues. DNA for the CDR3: TGTGCCAGCAGTCAGGGGGCGGATTACAATGAGCAGTTCTTC. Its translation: CASSQGADYNEQFF.

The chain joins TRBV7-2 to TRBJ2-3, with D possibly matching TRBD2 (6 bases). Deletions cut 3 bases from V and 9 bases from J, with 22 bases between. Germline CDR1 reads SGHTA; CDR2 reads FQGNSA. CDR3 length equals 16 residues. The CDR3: CASSFGGEGSWGTQYF. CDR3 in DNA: TGTGCCAGCAGCTTTGGCGGGGAAGGGAGTTGGGGCACGCAGTATTTT.

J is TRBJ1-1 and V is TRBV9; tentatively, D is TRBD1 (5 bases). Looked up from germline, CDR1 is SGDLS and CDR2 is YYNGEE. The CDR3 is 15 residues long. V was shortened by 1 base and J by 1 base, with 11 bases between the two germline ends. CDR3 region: CASSVIRTQNTEAFF. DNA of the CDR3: TGTGCCAGCAGCGTAATCAGGACACAGAACACTGAAGCTTTCTTT.